Listed below are T cell receptor beta chains from one sample, sequenced in a study of blood T cell repertoires in COVID-19. Assay used: immunoSEQ multiplex PCR; TCRdb lists only in-frame clones, some missing. The sample carries 150,000 or so clones, 86% recorded once. Sequencing was done on a sample of peripheral blood. These receptor sequences come from a woman aged 60-70 years with acute or convalescent COVID-19. The CDR3 runs from the conserved cysteine through the conserved F or W.

v_gene	j_gene	CDR3aa
TRBV11-2	TRBJ2-1	CASSPPGRGLYNEQFF
TRBV5-1	TRBJ2-2	CASSLGAGANTGELFF
TRBV27	TRBJ2-4	CASSYSGGAKNIQYF
TRBV4-3	TRBJ2-2	CASSQGVREHYTGELFF
TRBV5-4	TRBJ1-4	CASSTRTGGSEKLFF
TRBV2	TRBJ1-4	CASSVGGARNEKLFF
TRBV4-1	TRBJ1-2	CASSQSPGGLVHGYTF
TRBV10-2	TRBJ2-7	CASASGQGLNYEQYF
TRBV18	TRBJ2-7	CASSPGGQTESYEQYF
TRBV3-1/TRBV3-2	TRBJ2-1	CASSQDLEQFF
TRBV6-1	TRBJ1-5	CASSEATGVGDQPQHF
TRBV11-3	TRBJ1-2	CASSLRGTGFGKYGDYTF
TRBV5-4	TRBJ1-3	CASSLGRRGQVTGNTIYF
TRBV10-3	TRBJ1-1	CAISEEVSSTEAFF
TRBV27	TRBJ2-7	CASSLPGDREQYF
TRBV7-9	TRBJ2-1	CASSPRPQLAGLYNEQFF
TRBV4-3	TRBJ2-7	CASSQDRYRGTYEQYF
TRBV11-1	TRBJ2-7	CASSSWTGNDEQYF
TRBV23-1	TRBJ2-1	CASSQERHFNYNEQFF
TRBV4-1	TRBJ1-5	CASRGSGDQPQHF
TRBV14	TRBJ1-2	CASSQVGAMRYTF
TRBV11-1	TRBJ2-5	CASSPSPRQETQYF
TRBV4-2	TRBJ1-4	CASSQTPRDHGGEKLFF
TRBV30	TRBJ1-1	CAWTRTGGTEAFF
TRBV5-1	TRBJ2-3	CARRGRGGATDTQYF
TRBV9	TRBJ2-2	CASSHPSSGGAGTGELFF
TRBV18	TRBJ1-2	CASSPLRGTVQVDGYTF
TRBV5-5	TRBJ2-6	CASSLDTRSGANVLTF
TRBV11-3	TRBJ2-5	CASSLAASGGETQYF
TRBV7-2	TRBJ2-2	CASSLNGGMMNTGELFF
TRBV5-8	TRBJ2-3	CASSFLSGNF
TRBV27	TRBJ1-2	CASSSTTGVHGYTF
TRBV5-1	TRBJ2-3	CASSALASGGITDTQYF
TRBV19	TRBJ1-5	CASSIWPHAYQPQHF
TRBV5-1	TRBJ2-7	CASSLVRQGVPYEQYF
TRBV6-6	TRBJ1-6	CASRSYNSPLHF
TRBV30	TRBJ1-5	CAWSPQADSNQPQHF
TRBV5-6	TRBJ1-4	CASSFRKLFF
TRBV19	TRBJ1-6	CASRGQGANSPLHF
TRBV7-8	TRBJ2-3	CASSWGQGSTDTQYF